This entry lists 22 T cell receptor beta chains sequenced from one sample in a study of CD8 T cells in Susac syndrome. Random-hexamer reverse transcription was applied to about 0.45 to 1 ug RNA. One entry per CDR3 protein results from TCRdb running MiXCR on the immunoSEQ multiplex PCR reads. Among about 100,000 distinct CDR3 sequences listed, approximately 95% were seen once. Sequencing input: CD8+ T cells from PBMCs. Receptors originate from a human donor with Susac syndrome.

This chain uses TRBV3-1 with TRBJ1-6; D is undetermined. Trimming removed 2 bases from V and 8 bases from J, with 10 bases in between. CDR1 and CDR2 from the germline V gene are LGHDT and YNNKEL (reference sequence). CDR3 length: 14 residues. CDR3 DNA: TGTGCCAGCAGCCAACGCTACCGCGATTCACCCCTCCACTTT. It codes for CASSQRYRDSPLHF.

The V gene is TRBV20-1, the J gene TRBJ2-1; D is ambiguous. V was clipped by 6 bases and J by 9 bases, with 9 bases between them. Germline CDR1 reads DFQATT; CDR2 reads SNEGSKA (reference sequence). The CDR3 is made up of 10 amino acids. The DNA of the CDR3 is TGCAGTGCGGGTAGGCTTGAGCAGTTCTTC. Amino acids: CSAGRLEQFF.

The chain recombines TRBV29-1 with TRBJ2-1, with D possibly matching TRBD2 (6 bases). CDR3 length: 16 amino acids. The germline gives CDR1 SQVTM, CDR2 ANQGSEA. V gave up 1 base and J gave up 2 bases, with 15 bases separating them. CDR3 sequence (DNA): TGCAGCGTTGAAGGGTACGGGGGACTCGCCTACAATGAGCAGTTCTTC. It encodes CSVEGYGGLAYNEQFF.

The chain combines TRBV6-5 with TRBJ1-2; maybe TRBD1 (6 bases). This CDR3 has 15 residues. Germline CDR1 and CDR2: MNHEY and SVGAGI. Between the trimmed V and J ends, which lost 5 bases and 2 bases, there was a span of 15 bases. Here the CDR3 DNA reads TGTGCCAGCAGTCAAACAGGGAGGGAAAACTATGGCTACACCTTC. It yields the protein CASSQTGRENYGYTF.

The gene calls are TRBV3-1 and TRBJ2-1; 11 bases map to TRBD1. The CDR3 is 15 amino acids. V shed 6 bases and J 5 bases; nucleotides not matched to a gene: 6. Per germline, CDR1 LGHDT and CDR2 YNNKEL (reference sequence). Here the CDR3 DNA reads TGTGCCAGCAGAGACTCGGGACAGGGGGACAATGAGCAGTTCTTC. Its translation is CASRDSGQGDNEQFF.

This clonotype was observed once. V usage is TRBV4-1 and J usage is TRBJ2-7, with a weak D call TRBD2 (5 bases). Germline CDR1 and CDR2: MGHRA and YSYEKL. The CDR3 has 14 residues. Deletions cut 1 base from V and 5 bases from J, with 12 bases between. This chain's CDR3 is CASSQGRGYDEQYF. For the CDR3, the DNA is TGCGCCAGCAGCCAAGGTCGAGGGTATGACGAGCAGTACTTC.

The genes are TRBV29-1 and TRBJ2-7; TRBD1 matches at 7 bases. This CDR3 is built from 15 residues. Germline lookup yields CDR1 SQVTM and CDR2 ANQGSEA. With 7 bases clipped from V and 4 bases from J, the junction kept 16 bases outside the gene matches. For the CDR3, the DNA is TGCAGCGCTGCCCCTCACAGGGGTCGGGCTTACGAGCAGTACTTC. This codes for CSAAPHRGRAYEQYF.

This chain connects TRBV12-3 or TRBV12-4 to TRBJ2-2; no clear D gene. This CDR3 has 12 amino acids. With 6 bases removed from V and 2 bases from J, the gap between germline ends came to 4 bases. DNA of the CDR3: TGTGCCAGCAGCTTAAACACCGGGGAGCTGTTTTTT. Encoded protein: CASSLNTGELFF.

CDR3 protein: CASSQGLAKETQYF. As DNA, the CDR3 is TGCGCCAGCAGCCAAGGGTTAGCGAAAGAGACCCAGTACTTC. The chain links TRBV4-1 to TRBJ2-5, with D perhaps TRBD2 (5 bases). This CDR3 spans 14 amino acids. Germline V gene lookup returns CDR1 MGHRA and CDR2 YSYEKL. Trimming left V 1 base short and J 3 bases short, with 9 bases between.

The chain carries TRBV20-1 and TRBJ1-5; D possibly corresponds to TRBD1 (6 bases). The CDR3 is 14 amino acids. From germline, CDR1 is DFQATT and CDR2 SNEGSKA (reference sequence). The ends were cut back, 1 base at V and 1 base at J, with 8 bases in the middle. In DNA form, the CDR3 reads TGCAGTGCTAGAGGGGGGACAAGCAATCAGCCCCAGCATTTT. This codes for CSARGGTSNQPQHF.

The chain couples TRBV29-1 to TRBJ1-4; no firm D call. Germline V gene data show CDR1 as SQVTM and CDR2 as ANQGSEA. The V and J ends lost 4 bases and 3 bases respectively, with 9 bases between them. This CDR3 contains 13 residues. The CDR3 is CSVARGANEKLFF. The CDR3, as DNA: TGCAGCGTTGCACGGGGAGCTAATGAAAAACTGTTTTTT.

The chain links TRBV9 to TRBJ2-7; 14 positions match TRBD2. This CDR3 region has 17 residues. V was pared by 3 bases and J by 5 bases, with 10 bases of the junction left unmatched. Germline CDR1 SGDLS, CDR2 YYNGEE. As DNA, the CDR3 is TGTGCCAGCAGCGGGGGACTAGCGGGAGAGGCTAGCCACGAGCAGTACTTC. It translates to CASSGGLAGEASHEQYF.

The rearrangement joins TRBV12-3 or TRBV12-4 to TRBJ2-3; the D call may be TRBD1 or TRBD2 (5 bases each). This CDR3 contains 13 residues. Trimming shortened V by 6 bases and J by 5 bases, and 12 bases separated the two germline ends. DNA of the CDR3: TGTGCCAGCAGGGGGGTTCAGGGAGATACGCAGTATTTT. Translated, it gives CASRGVQGDTQYF.

The genes are TRBV4-1 and TRBJ1-5, with 10 bases fitting TRBD1. CDR1 is MGHRA and CDR2 is YSYEKL in the germline V gene. The CDR3 extends over 19 amino acids. V lost 0 bases, J lost 6 bases, and 14 bases stayed unmatched. The CDR3 sequence: CASSQDPTAGTGVGQPQHF. The DNA for the CDR3 is TGCGCCAGCAGCCAAGATCCGACGGCCGGGACAGGGGTCGGTCAGCCCCAGCATTTT.

The chain uses TRBV4-1 and TRBJ2-4; no clear D gene. The germline gives CDR1 MGHRA, CDR2 YSYEKL. The CDR3 contains 13 residues. The V and J ends lost 5 bases and 2 bases respectively, with 7 bases between them. The CDR3, as DNA: TGCGCCAGCAGCGGGTACACCAAAAACATTCAGTACTTC. Encoded protein: CASSGYTKNIQYF.

The chain carries TRBV10-2 and TRBJ2-3; D not resolved. The CDR3 spans 10 residues. Germline V gives CDR1 WSHSY, CDR2 SAAADI. Trimming stripped 8 bases from V and 5 bases from J, with 5 bases between. CDR3 region: CASFEDTQYF. CDR3 DNA: TGCGCCAGCTTCGAAGATACGCAGTATTTT.

The rearrangement joins TRBV18 to TRBJ2-3, with TRBD2 identical over 12 bases. V shed 3 bases, J shed 6 bases, and the junction held 7 bases outside the gene matches. CDR1 and CDR2 from the germline V gene are KGHSH and LQKENI. The CDR3 totals 16 residues. CDR3 sequence: CASSPRLAGAEDTQYF. In nucleotides, the CDR3 is TGTGCCAGCTCACCGCGACTAGCGGGAGCGGAGGATACGCAGTATTTT.

V is TRBV20-1 and J is TRBJ2-5; 9 nucleotides line up with TRBD2. The germline V gene encodes CDR1 DFQATT and CDR2 SNEGSKA (reference sequence). CDR3 size: 16 residues. Trimming at V came to 3 bases and at J to 3 bases, leaving 11 bases not matched to a gene. DNA for the CDR3: TGCAGTGCTAGGTTTTGGTTGGCTAGCGGGGAAGAGACCCAGTACTTC. Encoded protein: CSARFWLASGEETQYF.

CDR3 nucleotide sequence: TGTGCCAGCAGCGTGGGGGACATACGTACCTACGAGCAGTACTTC. Amino acids: CASSVGDIRTYEQYF. This chain links TRBV9 with TRBJ2-7, with D perhaps TRBD1 (6 bases). Trimming left V 2 bases short and J 2 bases short, with 14 bases between. The CDR3 is 15 amino acids. CDR1 and CDR2 from the germline V gene are SGDLS and YYNGEE.

The V gene is TRBV18, the J gene TRBJ2-3, with unresolved D. CDR3 length equals 14 residues. Deletions cut 3 bases from V and 6 bases from J, with 13 bases between. Germline V gene data show CDR1 as KGHSH and CDR2 as LQKENI. CDR3 sequence reads: CASSPPLRSDTQYF. CDR3 nucleotide sequence: TGTGCCAGCTCACCCCCCCTGCGGTCGGATACGCAGTATTTT.

V and J are TRBV20-1 and TRBJ1-1; D not resolved. V was trimmed by 2 bases and J by 4 bases, leaving 11 bases between them. The CDR3 extends over 13 amino acids. The germline V gene has CDR1 DFQATT and CDR2 SNEGSKA (reference sequence). The CDR3 region is CSARLGLGTEAFF. CDR3 nucleotides: TGCAGTGCTAGACTGGGGTTGGGCACTGAAGCTTTCTTT.

V gene TRBV6-6 combines with J gene TRBJ1-1; D is uncertain. Germline V gene lookup returns CDR1 MNHNY and CDR2 SVGAGI (reference sequence). The CDR3 runs to 12 residues. V gave up 0 bases and J gave up 8 bases, with 7 bases separating them. The CDR3 is CASSYSSREAFF. Here the CDR3 DNA reads TGTGCCAGCAGTTACTCGTCCAGGGAAGCTTTCTTT.